This T cell receptor beta chain was identified in a study of control samples from healthy donors and cancer patients. The assay was immunoSEQ multiplex PCR, and TCRdb's table has in-frame clones only and misses some. The sample records 130,000 or so clones, about nine tenths being singletons. This clone was seen only once. This TCR was recovered from a man in his forties or fifties in good health. Source material: blood.

CDR3 region: CASGVGPGMYTDTQYF. Written as DNA, the CDR3 is TGTGCCAGCGGAGTGGGCCCCGGGATGTACACAGATACGCAGTATTTT. The chain couples TRBV9 to TRBJ2-3, with D perhaps matching TRBD2 (5 bases). The germline CDR1 and CDR2 sequences are SGDLS and YYNGEE. This CDR3 comprises 16 residues. The V end was cut by 7 bases, the J end by 2 bases, with 20 bases between.